This T cell receptor beta chain was identified during a study of cytomegalovirus exposure and HLA in healthy donors. Per the germline V gene, CDR1 is SGHRS and CDR2 is YFSETQ. CDR3 length equals 16 residues. The PCR was carried out with 60 Vbeta primers and 13 Jbeta primers. Produced via immunoSEQ multiplex PCR; TCRdb's table is partial and in-frame only. The table includes approximately 190,000 clones, around 87% detected once. In nominal health when sampled, donors likely had unrecorded immune exposures nonetheless. What was sequenced was PBMCs. The rearrangement links TRBV5-1 to TRBJ2-5, with D possibly TRBD2 on 7 matching bases. The J call could be wrong; TRBJ2-7 is a better fit for the DNA end. This TCR was sampled from a man aged 25-45 years in good health and CMV-seronegative. The CDR3 coding sequence is TGCGCCAGCAGCTTAGGGGGGGCCGGCGGGAGCCCCGAGCAGTACTTC. Translation gives CASSLGGAGGSPEQYF.